This TCR beta chain was identified in a study of CD8 T cells in ankylosing spondylitis. Using its own MiXCR run on the 5' RACE reads, TCRdb lists one record per CDR3 protein. The data contain about 240,000 distinct CDR3 sequences, roughly 10% of them seen just once; the ten biggest clones take up roughly 6.8%. The V end was cut by 4 bases, the J end by 5 bases, with 12 bases between. CDR3 length: 14 amino acids. CDR1 SGHRS and CDR2 YFSETQ come from the germline V gene. Study results and caveats: Reactive arthritis synovial fluid and blood were previously reported to contain some motif variants. Within matched ankylosing spondylitis synovial fluid, disease-linked clones were reportedly significantly enriched.

This clonotype occurred a few times. Antigen unknown. The source of this sequence is a male donor with ankylosing spondylitis or in good health (not recorded which). V gene TRBV5-1 combines with J gene TRBJ1-4, with D unclear. Input material: blood, either unsorted or a sorted T cell fraction (not recorded which). The CDR3 spells CASSGDTLNEKLFF. For the CDR3, the DNA is TGCGCCAGCAGCGGCGACACATTAAATGAAAAACTGTTTTTT.